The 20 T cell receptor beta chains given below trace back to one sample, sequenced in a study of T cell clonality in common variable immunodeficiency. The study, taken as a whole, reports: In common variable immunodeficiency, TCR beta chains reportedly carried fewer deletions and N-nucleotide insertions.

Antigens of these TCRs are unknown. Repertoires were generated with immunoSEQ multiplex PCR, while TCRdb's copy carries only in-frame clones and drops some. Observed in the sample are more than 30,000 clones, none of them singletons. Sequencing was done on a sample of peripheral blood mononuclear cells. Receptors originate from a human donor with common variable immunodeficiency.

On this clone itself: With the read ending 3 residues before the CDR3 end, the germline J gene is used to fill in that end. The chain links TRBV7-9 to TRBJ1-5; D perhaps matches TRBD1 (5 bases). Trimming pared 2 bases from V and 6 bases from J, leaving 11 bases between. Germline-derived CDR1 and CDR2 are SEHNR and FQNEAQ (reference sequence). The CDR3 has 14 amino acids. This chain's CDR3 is CASSLQGTLQPQHF. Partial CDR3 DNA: TGTGCCAGCAGCTTACAGGGAACGCTTCAGCCC.

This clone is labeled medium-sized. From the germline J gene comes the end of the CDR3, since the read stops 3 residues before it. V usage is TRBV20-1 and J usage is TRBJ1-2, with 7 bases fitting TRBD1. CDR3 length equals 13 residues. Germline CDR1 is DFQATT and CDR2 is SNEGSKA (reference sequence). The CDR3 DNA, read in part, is TGCAGTGCTAGGTTGAGGGGGCTGGAAGGC. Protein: CSARLRGLEG. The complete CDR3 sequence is CSARLRGLEGYTF.

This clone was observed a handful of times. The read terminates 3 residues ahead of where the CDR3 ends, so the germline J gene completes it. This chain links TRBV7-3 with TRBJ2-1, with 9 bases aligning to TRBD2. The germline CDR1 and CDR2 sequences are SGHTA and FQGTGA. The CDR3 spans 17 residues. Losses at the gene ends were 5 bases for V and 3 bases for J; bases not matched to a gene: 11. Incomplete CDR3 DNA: TGTGCCAGCAGCCCCCAAAAGACTAGCGGATACTACAATGAG. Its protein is CASSPQKTSGYYNE. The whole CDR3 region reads CASSPQKTSGYYNEQFF.

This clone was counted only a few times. This CDR3 reads CASSLDQGLAYEQYF. The part of the CDR3 DNA that was read is TGTGCCAGCAGCTTAGATCAGGGACTAGCGTACGAG. The chain employs TRBV11-3 and TRBJ2-7, with 10 positions matching TRBD2. The CDR3 is cut off 3 residues early in the read; its end comes from the germline J gene. This CDR3 contains 15 residues. The germline gives CDR1 SGHNT, CDR2 YENEEA. J lost 4 bases, V lost 0 bases, and 3 bases had no gene match.

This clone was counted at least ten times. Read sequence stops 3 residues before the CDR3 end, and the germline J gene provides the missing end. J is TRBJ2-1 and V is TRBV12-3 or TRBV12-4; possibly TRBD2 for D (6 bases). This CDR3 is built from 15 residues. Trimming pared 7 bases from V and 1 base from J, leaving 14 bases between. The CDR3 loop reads CASNQPGTSYNEQFF. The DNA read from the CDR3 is TGTGCCAGCAACCAGCCCGGGACTTCCTACAATGAG.

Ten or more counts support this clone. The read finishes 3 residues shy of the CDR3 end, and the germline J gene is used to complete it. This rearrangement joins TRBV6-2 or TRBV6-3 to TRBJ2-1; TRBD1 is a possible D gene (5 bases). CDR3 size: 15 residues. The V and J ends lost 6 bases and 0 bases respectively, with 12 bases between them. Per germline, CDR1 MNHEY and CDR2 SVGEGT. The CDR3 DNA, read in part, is TGTGCCAGCAGCCCCACCCAGGGCTCCTACAATGAG. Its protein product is CASSPTQGSYNE. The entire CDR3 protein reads CASSPTQGSYNEQFF.

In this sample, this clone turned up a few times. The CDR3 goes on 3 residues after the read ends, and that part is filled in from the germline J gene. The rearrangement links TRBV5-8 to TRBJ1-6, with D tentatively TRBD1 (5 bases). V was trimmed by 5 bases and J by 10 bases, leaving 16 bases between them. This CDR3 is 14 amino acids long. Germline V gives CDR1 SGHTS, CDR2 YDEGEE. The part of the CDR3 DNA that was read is TGTGCCAGCAGTGTTTCGGGGGTGCGATCACCC. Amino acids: CASSVSGVRSP. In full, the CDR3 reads CASSVSGVRSPLHF.

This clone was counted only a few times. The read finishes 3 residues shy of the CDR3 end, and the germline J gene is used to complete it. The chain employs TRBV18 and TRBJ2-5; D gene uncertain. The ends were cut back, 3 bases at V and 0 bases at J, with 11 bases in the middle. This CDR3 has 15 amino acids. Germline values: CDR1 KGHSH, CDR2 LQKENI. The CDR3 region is CASSPTAANQETQYF. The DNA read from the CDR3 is TGTGCCAGCTCACCTACGGCGGCTAACCAAGAGACC.

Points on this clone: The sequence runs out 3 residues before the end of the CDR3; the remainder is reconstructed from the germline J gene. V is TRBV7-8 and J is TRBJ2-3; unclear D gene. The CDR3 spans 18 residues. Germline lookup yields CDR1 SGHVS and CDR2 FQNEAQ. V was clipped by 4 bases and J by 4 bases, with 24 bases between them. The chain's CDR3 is CASSSQNLRVLPADTQYF. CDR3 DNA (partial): TGTGCCAGCAGCTCACAAAACCTACGGGTTCTCCCGGCAGATACG.

CDR3 DNA (partial): TGTGCCAGCAGAGACGACAGGGGGCGAGGAGAGACC. Protein product: CASRDDRGRGET. The CDR3, in full, reads CASRDDRGRGETQYF. The rearrangement uses TRBV7-9 and TRBJ2-5; 10 nucleotides line up with TRBD1. The read finishes 3 residues shy of the CDR3 end, and the germline J gene is used to complete it. The germline gives CDR1 SEHNR, CDR2 FQNEAQ (reference sequence). V lost 6 bases to trimming and J lost 4 bases; unmatched junction nucleotides: 8. The CDR3 extends over 15 amino acids.

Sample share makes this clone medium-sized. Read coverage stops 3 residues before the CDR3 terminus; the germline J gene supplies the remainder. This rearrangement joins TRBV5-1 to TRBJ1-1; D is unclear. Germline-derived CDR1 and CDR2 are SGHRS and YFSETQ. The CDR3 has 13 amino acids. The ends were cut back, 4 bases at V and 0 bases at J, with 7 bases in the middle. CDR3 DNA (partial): TGCGCCAGCAGCCCATACATGAACACTGAA. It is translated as CASSPYMNTE. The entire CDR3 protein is CASSPYMNTEAFF.

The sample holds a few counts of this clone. CDR3 DNA, as far as it was read: TGTGCCAGCAGCTCCGGACAGGGTTGGAATTCACCC. This encodes CASSSGQGWNSP. The full CDR3 is CASSSGQGWNSPLHF. The chain recombines TRBV2 with TRBJ1-6, with TRBD1 matching over 8 bases. With the read ending 3 residues before the CDR3 end, the germline J gene is used to fill in that end. The V and J ends lost 6 bases and 7 bases, in that order; junction bases with no gene match: 8. Germline CDR1 SNHLY, CDR2 FYNNEI. CDR3 length equals 15 residues. Drawing the rest from reference TRBV2 and TRBJ1-6, the complete variable domain is EPEVTQTPSHQVTQMGQEVILRCVPISNHLYFYWYRQILGQKVEFLVSFYNNEISEKSEIFDDQFSVERPDGSNFTLKIRSTKLEDSAMYFCASSSGQGWNSPLHFGNGTRLTVT.

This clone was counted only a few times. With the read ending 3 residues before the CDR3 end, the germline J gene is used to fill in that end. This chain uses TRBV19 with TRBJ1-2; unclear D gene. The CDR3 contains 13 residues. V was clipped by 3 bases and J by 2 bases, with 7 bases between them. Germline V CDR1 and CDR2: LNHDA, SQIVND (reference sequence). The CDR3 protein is CASSISPNYGYTF. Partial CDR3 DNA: TGTGCCAGTAGTATCTCCCCGAACTATGGC.

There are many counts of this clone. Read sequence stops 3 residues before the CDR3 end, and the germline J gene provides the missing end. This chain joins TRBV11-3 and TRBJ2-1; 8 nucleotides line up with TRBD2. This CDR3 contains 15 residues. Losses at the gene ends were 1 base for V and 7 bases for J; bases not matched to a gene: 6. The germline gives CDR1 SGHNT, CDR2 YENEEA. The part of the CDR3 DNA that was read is TGTGCCAGCAGCTTAGTAGCGGGAATAGGAAATGAG. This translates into CASSLVAGIGNE. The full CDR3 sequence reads CASSLVAGIGNEQFF.

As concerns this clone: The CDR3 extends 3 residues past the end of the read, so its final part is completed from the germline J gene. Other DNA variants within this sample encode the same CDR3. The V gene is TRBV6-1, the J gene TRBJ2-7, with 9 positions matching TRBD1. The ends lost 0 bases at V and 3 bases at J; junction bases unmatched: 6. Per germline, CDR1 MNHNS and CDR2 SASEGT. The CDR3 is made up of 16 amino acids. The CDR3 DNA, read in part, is TGTGCCAGCAGTGAAGCGGCGGGACAGGGTATCTACGAG. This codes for CASSEAAGQGIYE. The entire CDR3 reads CASSEAAGQGIYEQYF.

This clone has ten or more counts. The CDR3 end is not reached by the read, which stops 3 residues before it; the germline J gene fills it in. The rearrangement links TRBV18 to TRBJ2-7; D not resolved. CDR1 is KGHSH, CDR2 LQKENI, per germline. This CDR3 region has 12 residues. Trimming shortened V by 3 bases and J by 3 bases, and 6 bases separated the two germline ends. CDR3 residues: CASSPKGYEQYF. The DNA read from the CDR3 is TGTGCCAGCTCACCTAAGGGCTACGAG.

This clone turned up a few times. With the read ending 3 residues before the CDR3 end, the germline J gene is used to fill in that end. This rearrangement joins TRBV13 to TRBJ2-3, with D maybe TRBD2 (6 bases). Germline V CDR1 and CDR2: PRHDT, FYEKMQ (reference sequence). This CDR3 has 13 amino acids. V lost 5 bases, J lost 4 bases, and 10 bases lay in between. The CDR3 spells CASSTRLADTQYF. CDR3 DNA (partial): TGTGCCAGCAGCACGCGACTAGCAGATACG.

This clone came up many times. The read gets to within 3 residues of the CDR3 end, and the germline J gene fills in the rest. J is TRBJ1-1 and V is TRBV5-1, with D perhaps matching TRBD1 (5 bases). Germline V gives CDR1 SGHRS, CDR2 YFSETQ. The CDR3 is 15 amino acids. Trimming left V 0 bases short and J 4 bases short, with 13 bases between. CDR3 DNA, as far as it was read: TGCGCCAGCAGCTTGGACCCAGGGTATAGCACTGAA. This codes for CASSLDPGYSTE. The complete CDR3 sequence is CASSLDPGYSTEAFF.

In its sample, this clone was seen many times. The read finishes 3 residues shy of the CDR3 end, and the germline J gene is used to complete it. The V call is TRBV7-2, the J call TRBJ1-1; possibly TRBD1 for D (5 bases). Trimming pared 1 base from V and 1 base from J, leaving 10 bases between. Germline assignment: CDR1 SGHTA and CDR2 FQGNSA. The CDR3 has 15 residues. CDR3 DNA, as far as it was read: TGTGCCAGCAGCTTAGGGGGCAGACAGAACACTGAA. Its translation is CASSLGGRQNTE. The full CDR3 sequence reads CASSLGGRQNTEAFF.

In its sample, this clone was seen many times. The CDR3 bases that were read are TGTGCCAGCAGTGACTCACGTACCCCCCGGGCTAATGAAAAA. This translates into CASSDSRTPRANEK. The entire CDR3 reads CASSDSRTPRANEKLFF. The chain employs TRBV6-4 and TRBJ1-4; D gene uncertain. The read ends 3 residues shy of where the CDR3 ends; the end is completed using the germline J gene. The V and J ends lost 0 bases and 3 bases respectively, with 14 bases between them. This CDR3 comprises 17 residues. Germline lookup yields CDR1 MRHNA and CDR2 SNTAGT.